These 18 T cell receptor beta chains originate from one sample sequenced in a study of beta chain features in type 1 diabetes. The study's findings and limits: There was a moderate but significant shortening of TCRB CDR3s in all four CD4+ subsets of Type 1 diabetes patients.

Every bit of the isolated RNA underwent reverse transcription, so sequencing read expressed TCRB transcripts. Repertoires were generated with immunoSEQ multiplex PCR, while TCRdb's copy carries only in-frame clones and drops some. The sample consists of under 350,000 clones, around 24% of them appearing once. Their specific antigens are unknown. Sequenced input: naive CD4+ T cells from blood. The receptor source for this set is a woman aged 25 to 39 with type 1 diabetes.

The chain recombines TRBV15 with TRBJ2-5; 7 bases are a match to TRBD2. Losses at the gene ends were 3 bases for V and 4 bases for J; bases not matched to a gene: 8. The CDR3 sequence is 15 residues long. From germline, CDR1 is LNHNV and CDR2 YYDKDF (reference sequence). The CDR3 nucleotides are TGTGCCACCAGCAGGAGCCTTGGGAGGGGAGAGACCCAGTACTTC. This sequence encodes CATSRSLGRGETQYF.

This clone was counted between two and nine times. The V gene is TRBV30, the J gene TRBJ2-3, with 7 bases identical to TRBD2. The CDR3 consists of 11 residues. The J segment lost 5 bases and the V segment lost 5 bases, leaving 1 base of the junction unmatched. Germline CDR1 is GTSNPN and CDR2 is SVGIG (reference sequence). The CDR3 nucleotides read TGTGCCTGGGGGGAGGGAGATACGCAGTATTTT. It is translated as CAWGEGDTQYF.

This sequence joins TRBV19 and TRBJ2-1; tentative D call: TRBD1 (6 bases). This CDR3 is built from 13 residues. CDR1 and CDR2 (germline): LNHDA, SQIVND (reference sequence). V was trimmed by 5 bases and J by 8 bases, leaving 13 bases between them. CDR3 residues: CASSRQVDDEQFF. The CDR3 nucleotides read TGTGCCAGTAGTCGACAGGTGGATGATGAGCAGTTCTTC.

This chain joins TRBV5-4 and TRBJ2-5, with TRBD1 as a possible D gene (7 bases). The CDR3 spans 17 residues. Germline V CDR1 and CDR2: SGHNT, YYREEE (reference sequence). Trimming removed 0 bases at V and 5 bases at J, with 20 bases between. The CDR3 nucleotides read TGTGCCAGCAGCTTGGAACCCCGGGCAGGGGGAGGCGAGACCCAGTACTTC. Protein sequence: CASSLEPRAGGGETQYF.

This clone was found a few times. The CDR3 region has the DNA TGTGCCAGCAGCACTAGCGGGGAGCAGTTCTTC. Its translation is CASSTSGEQFF. The chain uses TRBV7-9 and TRBJ2-1; 9 bases map to TRBD2. From germline, CDR1 is SEHNR and CDR2 FQNEAQ (reference sequence). This CDR3 has 11 residues. With 5 bases clipped from V and 10 bases from J, the junction kept 0 bases outside the gene matches.

In its sample, this clone was seen a few times. The chain couples TRBV11-2 to TRBJ1-1, with D maybe TRBD1 (6 bases). Germline V gene sequence: CDR1 SGHAT, CDR2 FQNNGV. CDR3 length equals 16 residues. Trimming removed 0 bases from V and 2 bases from J, with 13 bases in between. The CDR3 nucleotides read TGTGCCAGCAGCTTAGATTTTGGGGGCGCCAACACTGAAGCTTTCTTT. This encodes CASSLDFGGANTEAFF. Full variable domain (missing parts from reference TRBV11-2 and TRBJ1-1): EAGVAQSPRYKIIEKRQSVAFWCNPISGHATLYWYQQILGQGPKLLIQFQNNGVVDDSQLPKDRFSAERLKGVDSTLKIQPAKLEDSAVYLCASSLDFGGANTEAFFGQGTRLTVV.

V usage is TRBV7-3 and J usage is TRBJ2-2; TRBD1 matches at 7 bases. The V and J ends lost 5 bases and 0 bases, in that order; junction bases with no gene match: 6. CDR1 is SGHTA, CDR2 FQGTGA, per germline. CDR3 length: 16 amino acids. This chain's CDR3 is CASSPRTGANTGELFF. Written as DNA, the CDR3 is TGTGCCAGCAGCCCCCGGACAGGAGCGAACACCGGGGAGCTGTTTTTT.

The chain employs TRBV10-3 and TRBJ2-6, with D possibly TRBD2 on 5 matching bases. V was clipped by 6 bases and J by 2 bases, with 11 bases between them. Germline CDR1 is ENHRY and CDR2 is SYGVKD. CDR3 length: 15 residues. The CDR3 bases are TGTGCCATCAGGGATGACGGGACTGGGGCCAACGTCCTGACTTTC. This sequence encodes CAIRDDGTGANVLTF.

DNA of the CDR3: TGTGCCATCAGTGAGTCGGTGTCAGGGAAGTACTACGAGCAGTACTTC. Translated: CAISESVSGKYYEQYF. The J gene is TRBJ2-7, the V gene TRBV10-3, with a tentative D call TRBD1 (5 bases). Trimming took 0 bases from V and 3 from J, leaving 15 bases between them. This CDR3 has 16 residues. CDR1 is ENHRY and CDR2 is SYGVKD in the germline V gene.

This clone appeared a few times. This rearrangement joins TRBV2 to TRBJ2-1; 10 nucleotides match TRBD2. The CDR3 spans 15 residues. Germline CDR1 is SNHLY and CDR2 is FYNNEI. V shed 8 bases and J 5 bases; nucleotides not matched to a gene: 9. The CDR3 nucleotides read TGTGCCAGCGCTCCGGGACTAGCGAGTAACAATGAGCAGTTCTTC. This sequence encodes CASAPGLASNNEQFF.

The rearrangement links TRBV30 to TRBJ2-1; 11 nucleotides match TRBD2. Germline V gene data show CDR1 as GTSNPN and CDR2 as SVGIG (reference sequence). The CDR3 consists of 15 residues. Trimming removed 2 bases from V and 5 bases from J; junction bases left unmatched: 5. The CDR3 nucleotides read TGTGCCTGGAGTCTCCTAGCGGGAGGTAACAATGAGCAGTTCTTC. It translates to CAWSLLAGGNNEQFF. Together with reference TRBV30 and TRBJ2-1, the CDR3 gives the full variable domain: SQTIHQWPATLVQPVGSPLSLECTVEGTSNPNLYWYRQAAGRGLQLLFYSVGIGQISSEVPQNLSASRPQDRQFILSSKKLLLSDSGFYLCAWSLLAGGNNEQFFGPGTRLTVL.

This clone appeared a few times. V usage is TRBV9 and J usage is TRBJ1-2, with a weak D call TRBD1 (5 bases). The V end lost 3 bases, the J end lost 2 bases, and 8 bases lay between the germline ends. The V gene's germline CDR1 is SGDLS and CDR2 YYNGEE. This CDR3 has 13 amino acids. The CDR3 loop reads CASSAQVNYGYTF. The CDR3 DNA sequence: TGTGCCAGCAGCGCACAGGTGAACTATGGCTACACCTTC.

This chain uses TRBV30 with TRBJ1-1; 7 bases match TRBD1. Per the germline V gene, CDR1 is GTSNPN and CDR2 is SVGIG (reference sequence). The length of the CDR3 is 16 residues. Trimming removed 0 bases from V and 1 base from J; junction bases left unmatched: 8. CDR3 sequence: CAWSVRGTDPNTEAFF. The DNA of the CDR3 is TGTGCCTGGAGTGTAAGGGGGACAGACCCGAACACTGAAGCTTTCTTT.

This clone was seen a handful of times. The rearrangement uses TRBV9 and TRBJ2-7; D is perhaps TRBD2 (6 bases). The germline V gene has CDR1 SGDLS and CDR2 YYNGEE. The CDR3 is 13 amino acids. With 3 bases removed from V and 4 bases from J, the gap between germline ends came to 11 bases. CDR3 sequence reads: CASSGGISYEQYF. The CDR3 nucleotides are TGTGCCAGCAGCGGCGGGATTTCATACGAGCAGTACTTC. Together with reference TRBV9 and TRBJ2-7, the CDR3 gives the full variable domain: DSGVTQTPKHLITATGQRVTLRCSPRSGDLSVYWYQQSLDQGLQFLIQYYNGEERAKGNILERFSAQQFPDLHSELNLSSLELGDSALYFCASSGGISYEQYFGPGTRLTVT.

V and J are TRBV19 and TRBJ2-6, with D perhaps matching TRBD2 (6 bases). The CDR3 runs to 17 residues. The V gene's germline CDR1 is LNHDA and CDR2 SQIVND (reference sequence). Trimming stripped 3 bases from V and 2 bases from J, with 14 bases between. CDR3 protein: CASSIRPGGTGANVLTF. DNA of the CDR3: TGTGCCAGTAGTATTCGCCCCGGGGGAACTGGGGCCAACGTCCTGACTTTC.

The chain carries TRBV2 and TRBJ2-5, with TRBD2 matching 9 bases. The CDR3 has 14 residues. With V trimmed by 4 bases and J by 5 bases, 5 bases remained unmatched. Per the germline V gene, CDR1 is SNHLY and CDR2 is FYNNEI. The CDR3 DNA follows: TGTGCCAGCAGTGTACTAGCGGGTGAGGAGACCCAGTACTTC. The encoded protein is CASSVLAGEETQYF.

This clone showed up just a few times. This chain joins TRBV4-1 and TRBJ1-4, with TRBD1 identical over 8 bases. From germline, CDR1 is MGHRA and CDR2 YSYEKL. Unmatched junction bases numbered 8, after V lost 0 bases and J lost 8 bases. This CDR3 comprises 16 residues. This chain's CDR3 is CASSQDLGTGLEKLFF. In nucleotides, the CDR3 is TGCGCCAGCAGCCAAGATCTCGGGACAGGACTCGAAAAACTGTTTTTT.

This clone has only a few counts. The chain employs TRBV18 and TRBJ1-2, with D perhaps matching TRBD1 (5 bases). The CDR3 consists of 15 residues. Trimming took 4 bases from V and 2 from J, leaving 14 bases between them. Germline-derived CDR1 and CDR2 are KGHSH and LQKENI. Here the CDR3 DNA reads TGTGCCAGCTCACTACAGGAAACCTTCAACTATGGCTACACCTTC. Its protein is CASSLQETFNYGYTF. Full variable domain (remainder filled in from reference TRBV18 and TRBJ1-2): NAGVMQNPRHLVRRRGQEARLRCSPMKGHSHVYWYRQLPEEGLKFMVYLQKENIIDESGMPKERFSAEFPKEGPSILRIQQVVRGDSAAYFCASSLQETFNYGYTFGSGTRLTVV.